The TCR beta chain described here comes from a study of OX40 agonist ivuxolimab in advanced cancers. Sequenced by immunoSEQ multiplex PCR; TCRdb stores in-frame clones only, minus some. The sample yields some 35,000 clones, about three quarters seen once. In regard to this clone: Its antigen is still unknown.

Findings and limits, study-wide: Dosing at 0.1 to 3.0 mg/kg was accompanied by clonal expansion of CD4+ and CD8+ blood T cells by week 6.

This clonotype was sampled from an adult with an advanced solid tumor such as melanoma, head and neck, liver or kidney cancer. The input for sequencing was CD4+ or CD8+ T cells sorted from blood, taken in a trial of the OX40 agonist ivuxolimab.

DNA for the CDR3: TGTGCCAGCAGTGACTGGACAGGGGGCCCCGTAGGAGAGACCCAGTACTTC. Translating it yields CASSDWTGGPVGETQYF. The J gene is TRBJ2-5, the V gene TRBV27; TRBD1 agrees at 11 bases. The CDR3 loop spans 17 amino acids. With 5 bases clipped from V and 4 bases from J, the junction kept 12 bases outside the gene matches. Germline V CDR1 and CDR2: MNHEY, SMNVEV (reference sequence).